This passage covers 18 T cell receptor beta chains from one sample sequenced in a study of Graves' ophthalmopathy and Graves' hyperthyroidism. RNA transcripts were the template, and TCR beta CDR3 regions were amplified from them. The workflow started with a first-round RT-PCR run with HTBI primers and then moved on to a second-round multiplex PCR. MiXCR, run by TCRdb on the multiplex PCR reads, gives a single entry per CDR3 protein. Of over 500,000 distinct CDR3 sequences in the sample, approximately 22% were seen once. Sequenced: peripheral blood. The receptors stem from a woman between 18 and 29 years old with stable Graves' hyperthyroidism. Some clones in this sample may be carry-over from other donors' samples.

This clonotype was observed many times. In DNA form, the CDR3 reads TGTGCCAGCAGTGAAACCCCCCCTAGCGGGGGCCTGGGGACCCAGTACTTC. Its protein product is CASSETPPSGGLGTQYF. V usage is TRBV6-1 and J usage is TRBJ2-5; TRBD2 matches 10 bases. V trimming: 2 bases; J trimming: 7 bases; junction bases outside the gene matches: 13. Per the germline V gene, CDR1 is MNHNS and CDR2 is SASEGT. This CDR3 comprises 17 residues.

At least ten counts were recorded for this clonotype. The CDR3 DNA follows: TGTGCCAGCAGTCCGCCGGGGGGGGGGCGAGGAAATCAGCCCCAGCATTTT. Translated, it gives CASSPPGGGRGNQPQHF. The chain couples TRBV28 to TRBJ1-5; D perhaps matches TRBD1 (6 bases). The CDR3 spans 17 residues. With 5 bases removed from V and 4 bases from J, the gap between germline ends came to 21 bases. Germline CDR1 is MDHEN and CDR2 is SYDVKM.

This clonotype came up a few times. The gene calls are TRBV4-1 and TRBJ1-2; tentatively, D is TRBD1 (6 bases). Per germline, CDR1 MGHRA and CDR2 YSYEKL. The CDR3 length is 14 residues. Trimming removed 1 base at V and 8 bases at J, with 14 bases between. Here the CDR3 reads CASSQVPGEGGYTF. DNA of the CDR3: TGCGCCAGCAGCCAAGTCCCAGGGGAGGGCGGCTACACCTTC.

The CDR3 sequence is CASSHKFRTGELYGYTF. For the CDR3, the DNA is TGCGCCAGCAGCCATAAGTTCCGGACAGGAGAACTCTATGGCTACACCTTC. The V call is TRBV4-1, the J call TRBJ1-2, with 7 bases matching TRBD1. Per the germline V gene, CDR1 is MGHRA and CDR2 is YSYEKL. The trim removed 3 bases at V and 4 bases at J, leaving 14 bases unmatched. There are 17 residues in the CDR3.

The table lists this clonotype with many counts. This chain links TRBV6-1 with TRBJ2-2; D is undetermined. This CDR3 region has 16 residues. V lost 7 bases and J lost 0, with 15 bases in between. The germline V gene has CDR1 MNHNS and CDR2 SASEGT. CDR3 sequence: CASNSWGSSNTGELFF. The CDR3 bases are TGTGCCAGCAACAGTTGGGGTAGCTCGAACACCGGGGAGCTGTTTTTT.

Many counts were recorded for this clonotype. The chain is built from TRBV29-1 and TRBJ1-1, with D possibly matching TRBD1 (5 bases). CDR3 size: 13 residues. Trimming took off 6 bases at V and 0 bases at J, with 11 bases between the two ends. Germline V gene lookup returns CDR1 SQVTM and CDR2 ANQGSEA. The CDR3 spells CSVLQVVNTEAFF. In DNA, the CDR3 is TGCAGCGTCCTACAGGTCGTGAACACTGAAGCTTTCTTT.

CDR3 sequence: CSVEPTGDGANVLTF. CDR3 bases: TGCAGCGTTGAACCGACAGGGGATGGGGCCAACGTCCTGACTTTC. This chain connects TRBV29-1 to TRBJ2-6, with 8 positions matching TRBD1. Per the germline V gene, CDR1 is SQVTM and CDR2 is ANQGSEA. This CDR3 comprises 15 residues. Unmatched junction bases numbered 3, after V lost 2 bases and J lost 3 bases.

This clonotype was seen at least ten times. This chain links TRBV4-1 with TRBJ1-2; D remains unclear. CDR1 and CDR2 (germline): MGHRA, YSYEKL. V lost 0 bases to trimming and J lost 6 bases, with 11 bases between them. The CDR3 is 14 amino acids. The CDR3 reads CASSQDVVRDGYTF. Here the CDR3 DNA reads TGCGCCAGCAGCCAAGATGTCGTGCGGGATGGCTACACCTTC.

This chain links TRBV12-3 or TRBV12-4 with TRBJ1-1, with TRBD1 as a possible D gene (5 bases). The CDR3 has 14 residues. The V end was cut by 2 bases, the J end by 4 bases, with 11 bases between. In nucleotides, the CDR3 is TGTGCCAGCAGTTTAAAGGGGCCTATCACTGAAGCTTTCTTT. Translation gives CASSLKGPITEAFF.

This clonotype was recorded many times. The gene calls are TRBV5-1 and TRBJ1-1; 7 bases align to TRBD1. CDR3 size: 16 residues. Germline V gene lookup returns CDR1 SGHRS and CDR2 YFSETQ. The V and J ends lost 3 bases and 1 base, in that order; junction bases with no gene match: 9. Written as DNA, the CDR3 is TGCGCCAGCAGCTCGGCCTACAGGGGTCGGAACACTGAAGCTTTCTTT. As protein: CASSSAYRGRNTEAFF. Full variable domain (rest looked up from reference TRBV5-1 and TRBJ1-1): KAGVTQTPRYLIKTRGQQVTLSCSPISGHRSVSWYQQTPGQGLQFLFEYFSETQRNKGNFPGRFSGRQFSNSRSEMNVSTLELGDSALYLCASSSAYRGRNTEAFFGQGTRLTVV.

The chain couples TRBV6-2 or TRBV6-3 to TRBJ1-5; 7 nucleotides match TRBD1. The germline V gene has CDR1 MNHEY and CDR2 SVGEGT. The CDR3 extends over 15 amino acids. V was clipped by 0 bases and J by 3 bases; unmatched bases: 2. This CDR3 reads CASSYSGQPNQPQHF. CDR3 sequence (DNA): TGTGCCAGCAGTTACTCGGGACAGCCCAATCAGCCCCAGCATTTT.

This clonotype was counted at least ten times. This chain joins TRBV30 and TRBJ1-1, with no clear D. Germline V gives CDR1 GTSNPN, CDR2 SVGIG (reference sequence). This CDR3 comprises 15 residues. The V gene lost 0 bases and the J gene lost 0 bases, with 11 bases spanning the gap. This CDR3 reads CAWSVWGPMNTEAFF. The CDR3 DNA reads TGTGCCTGGAGTGTGTGGGGTCCCATGAACACTGAAGCTTTCTTT.

This clonotype was counted between two and nine times. The V gene is TRBV28, the J gene TRBJ2-7; D is unresolved. V was trimmed by 2 bases and J by 5 bases, leaving 16 bases between them. The V gene's germline CDR1 is MDHEN and CDR2 SYDVKM. The CDR3 runs to 15 residues. The CDR3 loop reads CASSLVRQLPHEQYF. CDR3 sequence (DNA): TGTGCCAGCAGTTTAGTGAGGCAACTACCCCACGAGCAGTACTTC.

This clonotype has ten or more counts. This CDR3 is CSALARQGREEQYF. As DNA, the CDR3 is TGCAGTGCCCTCGCGCGGCAGGGGAGAGAGGAGCAGTACTTC. V and J are TRBV20-1 and TRBJ2-7, with D perhaps TRBD1 (6 bases). The CDR3 length is 14 residues. CDR1 and CDR2 (germline): DFQATT, SNEGSKA (reference sequence). Trimming removed 6 bases at V and 7 bases at J, with 22 bases between.

A few counts support this clonotype. The chain employs TRBV14 and TRBJ1-3; D call uncertain. CDR3 size: 12 residues. V was trimmed by 1 base and J by 6 bases, leaving 4 bases between them. Germline values: CDR1 SGHDN, CDR2 FVKESK. This CDR3 reads CASSQAVNTIYF. The DNA of the CDR3 is TGTGCCAGCAGCCAAGCGGTAAACACCATATATTTT.

This clonotype was recorded only once. The V call is TRBV12-3 or TRBV12-4, the J call TRBJ2-7, with TRBD2 matching over 9 bases. The V segment lost 6 bases and the J segment 7 bases; nucleotides outside the gene matches: 19. The CDR3 is 17 residues long. The chain's CDR3 is CASSQAGTSGRPREQYF. DNA of the CDR3: TGTGCCAGCAGCCAAGCGGGAACGAGCGGGAGGCCGAGGGAGCAGTACTTC.

This clonotype was observed at least ten times. This sequence joins TRBV15 and TRBJ2-3; tentatively, D is TRBD2 (7 bases). The CDR3 runs 16 residues. The germline gives CDR1 LNHNV, CDR2 YYDKDF (reference sequence). Trimming took 8 bases from V and 2 from J, leaving 20 bases between them. The CDR3 loop reads CATQRRGGANTDTQYF. The CDR3 coding sequence is TGTGCCACCCAAAGACGTGGGGGGGCGAACACAGATACGCAGTATTTT.

This clonotype was detected only once. This chain uses TRBV28 with TRBJ2-7, with 8 bases matching TRBD2. Trimming took 5 bases from V and 3 from J; bases not matched to a gene: 9. CDR3 length: 15 residues. Germline values: CDR1 MDHEN, CDR2 SYDVKM. CDR3 DNA: TGTGCCAGCAGTCCTCCGGGAGGGGGGGACTACGAGCAGTACTTC. Its protein product is CASSPPGGGDYEQYF. The full variable domain, with the rest looked up from reference TRBV28 and TRBJ2-7, is DVKVTQSSRYLVKRTGEKVFLECVQDMDHENMFWYRQDPGLGLRLIYFSYDVKMKEKGDIPEGYSVSREKKERFSLILESASTNQTSMYLCASSPPGGGDYEQYFGPGTRLTVT.